The T cell receptor (beta chain) under discussion was sequenced for a study of T cells in Graves' hyperthyroidism and ophthalmopathy. Findings of the study overall: Most clonotypes expanded in thyroid above 0.001 were likewise present in blood.

From germline, CDR1 is KGHSH and CDR2 LQKENI. The CDR3 loop spans 15 amino acids. TCR beta CDR3 regions were amplified from RNA transcripts. A first-round RT-PCR of the TCR CDR3 used the HTBI primer set. TCRdb used MiXCR to reprocess the multiplex PCR reads, holding one entry per CDR3 protein. The repertoire holds 300,000 to 450,000 distinct CDR3 sequences, with roughly 25% as singletons. Comments on this clonotype: The antigen is undetermined. The junction departs from germline at one end; a sequencing error may be responsible.

Calling Graves' hyperthyroidism stable meant ophthalmopathy did not progress within 18 months. Any patient presenting with uncontrolled infection, other autoimmune disease, pregnancy or lactation was left out. Thyroid ultrasound and orbital computed tomography, with clinical symptoms and serum thyroxine and TRAb, informed diagnoses. The gene calls are TRBV18 and TRBJ1-2; 8 bases are shared with TRBD1. The sequenced sample was blood. This receptor was taken from a man aged 45 to 65 with Graves' hyperthyroidism. In DNA, the CDR3 is TGTGCCAGCTCACCAACGGACAGGGTGACGGATGGCTGCACCTTC. Its translation is CASSPTDRVTDGCTF.